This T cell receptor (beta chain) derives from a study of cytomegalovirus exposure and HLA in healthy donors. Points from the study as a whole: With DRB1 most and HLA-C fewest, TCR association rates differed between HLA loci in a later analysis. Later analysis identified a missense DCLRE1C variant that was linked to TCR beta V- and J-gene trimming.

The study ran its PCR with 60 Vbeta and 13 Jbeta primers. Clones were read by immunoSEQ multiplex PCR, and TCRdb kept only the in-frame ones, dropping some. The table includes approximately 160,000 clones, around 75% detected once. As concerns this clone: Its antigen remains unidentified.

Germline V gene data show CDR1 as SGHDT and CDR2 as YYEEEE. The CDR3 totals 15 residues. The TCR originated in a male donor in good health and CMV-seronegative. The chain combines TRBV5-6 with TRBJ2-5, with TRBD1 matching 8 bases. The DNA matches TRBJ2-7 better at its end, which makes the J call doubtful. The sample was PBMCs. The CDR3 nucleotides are TGTGCCAGCAGCTGGACCGGGACAGGTGCCAACGAGCAGTACTTC. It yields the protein CASSWTGTGANEQYF.